The 15 T cell receptor beta chains below were found in one sample sequenced in a study of blood T cell repertoires in COVID-19. Libraries were prepared by immunoSEQ multiplex PCR; TCRdb keeps only in-frame clonotypes and omits some of them. The data hold roughly 90,000 clones, with roughly 88% observed a single time. The sequenced material came from peripheral blood. The receptors derive from a human donor in a cohort sampled during active COVID-19.

The rearrangement links TRBV7-3 to TRBJ2-7; a weak D match, TRBD2 (5 bases). This CDR3 has 15 amino acids. V lost 5 bases and J 7 bases, leaving 21 bases between the germline ends. The V gene's germline CDR1 is SGHTA and CDR2 FQGTGA. CDR3 region: CASSALRASSGEQYF. The CDR3, as DNA: TGTGCCAGCAGCGCCCTCCGGGCTAGTTCGGGGGAGCAGTACTTC.

This clone was seen more than once but under ten times. The rearrangement joins TRBV28 to TRBJ1-1; D possibly corresponds to TRBD1 (6 bases). Deletions cut 5 bases from V and 0 bases from J, with 13 bases between. The germline V gene has CDR1 MDHEN and CDR2 SYDVKM. The CDR3 loop spans 15 amino acids. The CDR3 region is CASSRVQGMNTEAFF. The CDR3, as DNA: TGTGCCAGCAGTCGAGTACAGGGTATGAACACTGAAGCTTTCTTT.

The CDR3 nucleotides are TGCGCCAGCAGCTCAGGAGGGACAGTAAACTACGAGCAGTACTTC. It translates to CASSSGGTVNYEQYF. This chain connects TRBV5-1 to TRBJ2-7, with D possibly being TRBD1 (7 bases). The germline V gene encodes CDR1 SGHRS and CDR2 YFSETQ. The V end was cut by 3 bases, the J end by 3 bases, with 16 bases between. The CDR3 has 15 amino acids.

V and J are TRBV28 and TRBJ1-1; TRBD1 might be the D (5 bases). Germline V lookup: CDR1 MDHEN, CDR2 SYDVKM. The CDR3 spans 15 residues. V was cut by 5 bases and J by 1 base, with 14 bases left in between. CDR3 region: CASSLQGWGNTEAFF. CDR3 sequence (DNA): TGTGCCAGCAGTCTGCAGGGTTGGGGGAACACTGAAGCTTTCTTT.

The chain combines TRBV6-5 with TRBJ1-6; D gene uncertain. From germline, CDR1 is MNHEY and CDR2 SVGAGI. This CDR3 comprises 12 residues. Trimming took 6 bases from V and 7 from J, leaving 7 bases between them. The CDR3 loop reads CASRWQNSPLHF. CDR3 sequence (DNA): TGTGCCAGCAGATGGCAGAATTCACCCCTCCACTTT.

The J gene is TRBJ2-1, the V gene TRBV30; TRBD2 aligns across 10 bases. Looked up from germline, CDR1 is GTSNPN and CDR2 is SVGIG (reference sequence). The J segment lost 10 bases and the V segment lost 1 base, leaving 16 bases of the junction unmatched. The CDR3 contains 17 residues. CDR3 amino acids: CAWSGIAGGVSGGEQFF. CDR3 coding DNA: TGTGCCTGGAGTGGAATAGCGGGGGGCGTCTCTGGTGGGGAGCAGTTCTTC.

V gene TRBV28 combines with J gene TRBJ2-1, with D possibly being TRBD1 (6 bases). Trimming stripped 1 base from V and 10 bases from J, with 11 bases between. CDR3 length: 13 amino acids. Germline CDR1 reads MDHEN; CDR2 reads SYDVKM. The chain's CDR3 is CASSLLPGVEQFF. CDR3 DNA: TGTGCCAGCAGTTTATTGCCAGGGGTCGAGCAGTTCTTC.

This sequence joins TRBV19 and TRBJ2-2; 8 bases are a match to TRBD2. This CDR3 is 13 amino acids long. Trimming removed 3 bases from V and 6 bases from J; junction bases left unmatched: 0. CDR1 is LNHDA and CDR2 is SQIVND in the germline V gene (reference sequence). The CDR3 region is CASSMGLAGELFF. The CDR3 DNA sequence: TGTGCCAGTAGTATGGGACTAGCCGGGGAGCTGTTTTTT.

This chain joins TRBV4-3 and TRBJ2-7; perhaps TRBD2 as D (6 bases). V was shortened by 0 bases and J by 5 bases, with 14 bases between the two germline ends. Looked up from germline, CDR1 is LGHNA and CDR2 is YSLEER. The length of the CDR3 is 15 residues. CDR3 sequence reads: CASSQDLGGLDEQYF. Written as DNA, the CDR3 is TGCGCCAGCAGCCAAGATCTGGGGGGTCTGGACGAGCAGTACTTC.

Comment on this clone: This sequence may be a read error, since a much larger clone differs from it by one base. Other DNA variants within this sample encode the same CDR3. V usage is TRBV7-3 and J usage is TRBJ1-1; D is perhaps TRBD1 (6 bases). The germline V gene has CDR1 SGHTA and CDR2 FQGTGA. The V end lost 5 bases, the J end lost 5 bases, and 18 bases lay between the germline ends. The CDR3 loop spans 15 amino acids. In DNA form, the CDR3 reads TGTGCCAGCAGCCCCACGGGGGGCGGGGGTACTGAAGCTTTCTTT. This encodes CASSPTGGGGTEAFF. Based on the CDR3 plus reference TRBV7-3 and TRBJ1-1, the full variable domain is GAGVSQTPSNKVTEKGKYVELRCDPISGHTALYWYRQSLGQGPEFLIYFQGTGAADDSGLPNDRFFAVRPEGSVSTLKIQRTERGDSAVYLCASSPTGGGGTEAFFGQGTRLTVV.

The chain joins TRBV5-1 to TRBJ1-1, with 10 bases fitting TRBD1. Germline loops: CDR1 SGHRS, CDR2 YFSETQ. This CDR3 has 19 residues. V trimming: 4 bases; J trimming: 0 bases; junction bases outside the gene matches: 15. This CDR3 reads CASSLLPGQGTRMNTEAFF. The CDR3 DNA sequence: TGCGCCAGCAGCCTGCTACCGGGACAGGGGACACGAATGAACACTGAAGCTTTCTTT.

The chain combines TRBV7-2 with TRBJ2-7, with a weak D call TRBD2 (6 bases). This CDR3 contains 15 residues. V was pared by 0 bases and J by 0 bases, with 9 bases between. CDR1 and CDR2 (germline): SGHTA, FQGNSA. DNA for the CDR3: TGTGCCAGCAGCTTAGCAGGTAGCGGCTCCTACGAGCAGTACTTC. Residues: CASSLAGSGSYEQYF.

The rearrangement joins TRBV4-1 to TRBJ2-7; D is possibly TRBD2 (5 bases). Trimming removed 4 bases at V and 0 bases at J, with 19 bases between. From germline, CDR1 is MGHRA and CDR2 YSYEKL. This CDR3 is built from 17 residues. The chain's CDR3 is CASSLGVGSVSSYEQYF. CDR3 nucleotides: TGCGCCAGCAGCCTCGGAGTGGGGAGCGTTAGCTCCTACGAGCAGTACTTC.

The genes are TRBV18 and TRBJ1-3; maybe TRBD1 (6 bases). Trimming pared 0 bases from V and 0 bases from J, leaving 18 bases between. This CDR3 is built from 19 residues. Germline values: CDR1 KGHSH, CDR2 LQKENI. This CDR3 reads CASSPPSLAGVISGNTIYF. CDR3 sequence (DNA): TGTGCCAGCTCACCACCGAGTTTGGCAGGGGTGATCTCTGGAAACACCATATATTTT.

The chain couples TRBV19 to TRBJ2-7; 8 bases match TRBD2. Trimming cost V 1 base and J 5 bases; bases outside gene matches: 7. CDR3 size: 15 residues. Germline V CDR1 and CDR2: LNHDA, SQIVND (reference sequence). In nucleotides, the CDR3 is TGTGCCAGTAGTATAGCCAGCGGGAGTTTCAACGAGCAGTACTTC. The encoded protein is CASSIASGSFNEQYF.